These T cell receptor beta chains were read from a single sample in a study of STAT5B mutations in CD4+ large granular lymphocyte leukemia. The method was immunoSEQ multiplex PCR; TCRdb's version includes in-frame clones alone and lacks a portion of them. The table lists around 9,000 clones, roughly 80% of them singletons. The sequenced sample was PBMCs. The receptor source for this set is a man aged 55 to 70 with CD4+ T-cell large granular lymphocyte leukemia. Each CDR3 is given with its conserved first and last residue. D genes are given only for firm matches. The size entry is marked missing in some rows and otherwise reads once, few, many or a size class.

D gene	J gene	clone size	V gene	CDR3 protein	CDR3 DNA
-	TRBJ2-5	-	TRBV10-3	CAIRETEVGSEETQYF	TGTGCCATCAGGGAGACAGAAGTCGGTTCCGAAGAGACCCAGTACTTC
-	TRBJ2-7	-	TRBV7-9	CASSLRQRDSYEQYF	TGTGCCAGCAGCTTACGTCAGAGAGACTCCTACGAGCAGTACTTC
TRBD1	TRBJ1-5	-	TRBV7-2	CASSDRQGSSYQPQHF	TGTGCCAGCAGCGACCGACAGGGGTCATCTTATCAGCCCCAGCATTTT
-	TRBJ2-1	-	TRBV7-2	CASSLTPGAYNEQFF	TGTGCCAGCAGCTTAACCCCGGGGGCCTACAATGAGCAGTTCTTC
-	TRBJ2-7	-	TRBV18	CASSPRAVPPHEQYF	TGTGCCAGCTCACCACGTGCGGTCCCACCCCACGAGCAGTACTTC
-	TRBJ2-5	-	TRBV11-3	CASSLSSRGGEETQYF	TGTGCCAGCAGCTTATCTAGCAGGGGGGGAGAGGAGACCCAGTACTTC
-	TRBJ2-6	-	TRBV6-4	CASRSSGANVLTF	TGTGCCAGCAGGAGCTCTGGGGCCAACGTCCTGACTTTC
-	TRBJ2-3	-	TRBV7-3	CASSERSGRQVDTQYF	TGTGCCAGCAGCGAACGGTCTGGGCGTCAGGTCGATACGCAGTATTTT
-	TRBJ1-1	-	TRBV7-9	CASSLEANTEAFF	TGTGCCAGCAGCTTAGAGGCAAACACTGAAGCTTTCTTT
TRBD1	TRBJ1-5	-	TRBV5-1	CASSLGGQGEFQPQHF	TGCGCCAGCAGCTTGGGGGGACAGGGGGAATTTCAGCCCCAGCATTTT
-	TRBJ2-1	-	TRBV7-2	CASCVFGESEQFF	TGTGCCAGCTGTGTGTTCGGTGAGAGTGAGCAGTTCTTC
-	TRBJ2-7	-	TRBV7-8	CASSLVRDVAYEQYF	TGTGCCAGCAGCTTAGTTCGGGACGTGGCCTACGAGCAGTACTTC
-	TRBJ2-1	-	TRBV19	CASSIGIGEQFF	TGTGCCAGTAGTATAGGAATAGGTGAGCAGTTCTTC
-	TRBJ2-7	-	TRBV28	CASSASEQYF	TGTGCCAGCAGTGCCTCGGAGCAGTACTTC
TRBD1	TRBJ1-3	-	TRBV7-9	CAWLTGTELGNTIYF	TGTGCCTGGCTAACCGGGACAGAGCTAGGAAACACCATATATTTT
-	TRBJ2-7	few	TRBV7-9	CASSLGSYEQYF	TGTGCCAGCAGCTTAGGATCCTACGAGCAGTACTTC
TRBD2	TRBJ2-7	-	TRBV27	CASSLRREVGHEQYF	TGTGCCAGCAGTTTGCGGCGGGAGGTGGGTCACGAGCAGTACTTC
TRBD1	TRBJ1-4	-	TRBV10-3	CAISEWTGGEKLFF	TGTGCCATCAGTGAGTGGACAGGGGGTGAAAAACTGTTTTTT
-	TRBJ2-7	-	TRBV5-1	CASSPDRQNYEQYF	TGCGCCAGCAGCCCCGACAGGCAGAACTACGAGCAGTACTTC
TRBD2	TRBJ2-5	-	TRBV19	CASSQGSGRYQETQYF	TGTGCCAGTAGCCAGGGAAGCGGGAGGTACCAAGAGACCCAGTACTTC
-	TRBJ2-3	-	TRBV7-2	CASSFRGGGFTDTQYF	TGTGCCAGCAGCTTCCGGGGAGGCGGCTTCACAGATACGCAGTATTTT
-	TRBJ2-7	-	TRBV18	CASSPRSSPYEQYF	TGTGCCAGCTCACCCAGGTCTTCCCCCTACGAGCAGTACTTC
-	TRBJ2-7	-	TRBV7-6	CASSLGVGEYVEQYF	TGTGCCAGCAGCTTAGGCGTGGGCGAGTACGTCGAGCAGTACTTC